This T cell receptor (beta chain) was obtained from a study of cytomegalovirus exposure and HLA in healthy donors. Broader study findings: The productive fraction for most TCR beta V segments was about 90% or about 30% in an earlier analysis.

The PCR contained 60 Vbeta and 13 Jbeta primers. Assay used: immunoSEQ multiplex PCR; TCRdb lists only in-frame clones, some missing. The table includes approximately 180,000 clones, more than 60% detected once. On this clone itself: Its antigen is as yet unknown. The same CDR3 also results from other DNA sequences found in this sample.

V shed 9 bases and J 6 bases; nucleotides not matched to a gene: 7. Looked up from germline, CDR1 is MDHEN and CDR2 is SYDVKM. This CDR3 is built from 12 residues. The chain recombines TRBV28 with TRBJ1-1, with 7 bases matching TRBD1. Specimen: PBMCs. The clonotype originates from a woman in her fifties or sixties in good health and CMV-seropositive. CDR3 protein: CASTSQGAEAFF. The CDR3 DNA is TGTGCCAGTACGTCCCAGGGGGCTGAAGCTTTCTTT.